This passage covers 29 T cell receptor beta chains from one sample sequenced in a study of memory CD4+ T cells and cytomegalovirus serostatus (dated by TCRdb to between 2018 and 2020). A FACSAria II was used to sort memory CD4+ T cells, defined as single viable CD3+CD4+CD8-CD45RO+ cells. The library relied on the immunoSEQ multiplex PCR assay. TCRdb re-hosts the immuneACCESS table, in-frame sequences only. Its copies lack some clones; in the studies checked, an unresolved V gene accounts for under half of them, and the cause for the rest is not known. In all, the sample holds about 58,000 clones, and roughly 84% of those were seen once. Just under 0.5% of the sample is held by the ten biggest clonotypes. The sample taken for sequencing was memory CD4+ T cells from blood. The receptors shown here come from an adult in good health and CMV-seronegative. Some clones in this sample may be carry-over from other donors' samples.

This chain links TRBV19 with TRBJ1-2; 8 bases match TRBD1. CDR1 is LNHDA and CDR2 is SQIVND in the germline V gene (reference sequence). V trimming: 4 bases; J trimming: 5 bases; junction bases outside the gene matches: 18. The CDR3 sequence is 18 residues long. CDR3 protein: CASSTAGGYWSTGYGYTF. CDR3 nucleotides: TGTGCCAGTAGTACAGCAGGGGGCTACTGGTCAACTGGATATGGCTACACCTTC.

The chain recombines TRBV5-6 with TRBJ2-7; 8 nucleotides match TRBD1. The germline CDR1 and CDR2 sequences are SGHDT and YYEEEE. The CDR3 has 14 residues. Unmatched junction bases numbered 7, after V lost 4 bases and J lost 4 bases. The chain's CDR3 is CASSVSGQAYEQYF. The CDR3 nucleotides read TGTGCCAGCAGCGTATCGGGACAGGCATACGAGCAGTACTTC.

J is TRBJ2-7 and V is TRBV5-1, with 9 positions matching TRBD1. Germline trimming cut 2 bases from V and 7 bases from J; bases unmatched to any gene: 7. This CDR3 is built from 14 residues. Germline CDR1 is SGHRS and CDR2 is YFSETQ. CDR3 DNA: TGCGCCAGCAGCTTCGGGACAGGGTCAGTGGAGCAGTACTTC. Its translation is CASSFGTGSVEQYF.

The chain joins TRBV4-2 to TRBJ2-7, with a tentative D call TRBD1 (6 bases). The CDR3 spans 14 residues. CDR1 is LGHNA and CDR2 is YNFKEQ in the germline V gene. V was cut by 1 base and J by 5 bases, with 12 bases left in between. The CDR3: CASSQVGTSNEQYF. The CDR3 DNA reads TGTGCCAGCAGCCAAGTAGGGACATCCAACGAGCAGTACTTC.

The CDR3 nucleotides read TGCGCCAGCAGCCATCCCAGGACTATAAAATCCACAGATACGCAGTATTTT. Its protein product is CASSHPRTIKSTDTQYF. The rearrangement uses TRBV4-1 and TRBJ2-3; the D gene is possibly TRBD2 (6 bases). Germline values: CDR1 MGHRA, CDR2 YSYEKL. The CDR3 consists of 17 residues. Trimming took off 3 bases at V and 2 bases at J, with 18 bases between the two ends.

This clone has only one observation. CDR3 coding DNA: TGCGCCAGCCGAACGCAAGCGGGAGGGCCGTCCGGGGAGCTGTTTTTT. It yields the protein CASRTQAGGPSGELFF. The chain carries TRBV10-2 and TRBJ2-2; 10 positions match TRBD2. CDR1 and CDR2 (germline): WSHSY, SAAADI. This CDR3 is built from 16 residues. Germline trimming cut 8 bases from V and 6 bases from J; bases unmatched to any gene: 12.

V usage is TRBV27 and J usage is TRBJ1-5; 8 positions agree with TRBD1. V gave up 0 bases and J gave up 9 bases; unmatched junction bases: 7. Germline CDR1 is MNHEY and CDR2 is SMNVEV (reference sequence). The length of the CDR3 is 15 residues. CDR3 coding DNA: TGTGCCAGCAGTTTATCCGGGACAGGCGATGGGCCCCAGCATTTT. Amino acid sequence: CASSLSGTGDGPQHF.

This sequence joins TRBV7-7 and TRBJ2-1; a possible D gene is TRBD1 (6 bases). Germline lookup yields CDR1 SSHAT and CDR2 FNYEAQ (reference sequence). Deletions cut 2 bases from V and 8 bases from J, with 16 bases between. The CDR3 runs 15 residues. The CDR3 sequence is CASSLNPQGSDEQFF. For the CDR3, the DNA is TGTGCCAGCAGCTTAAACCCCCAGGGGAGCGATGAGCAGTTCTTC.

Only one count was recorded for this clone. The CDR3 sequence is CAISDSQREMSEQFF. The DNA for the CDR3 is TGTGCCATCAGTGATTCCCAGCGGGAGATGAGTGAGCAGTTCTTC. J is TRBJ2-1 and V is TRBV10-3; 8 nucleotides line up with TRBD2. CDR1 is ENHRY and CDR2 is SYGVKD in the germline V gene. CDR3 length: 15 residues. The trim removed 3 bases at V and 9 bases at J, leaving 10 bases unmatched.

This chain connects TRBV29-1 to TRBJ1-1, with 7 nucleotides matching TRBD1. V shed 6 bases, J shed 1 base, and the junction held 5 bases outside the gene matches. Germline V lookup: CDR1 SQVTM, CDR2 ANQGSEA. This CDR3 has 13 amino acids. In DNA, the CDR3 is TGCAGCGTCAAACAGGGGTGGAACACTGAAGCTTTCTTT. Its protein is CSVKQGWNTEAFF. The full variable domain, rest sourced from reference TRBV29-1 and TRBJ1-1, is SAVISQKPSRDICQRGTSLTIQCQVDSQVTMMFWYRQQPGQSLTLIATANQGSEATYESGFVIDKFPISRPNLTFSTLTVSNMSPEDSSIYLCSVKQGWNTEAFFGQGTRLTVV.

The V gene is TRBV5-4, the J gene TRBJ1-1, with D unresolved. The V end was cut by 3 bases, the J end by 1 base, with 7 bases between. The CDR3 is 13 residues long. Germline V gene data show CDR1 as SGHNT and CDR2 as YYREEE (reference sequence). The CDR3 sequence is CASSSGENTEAFF. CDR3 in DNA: TGTGCCAGCAGCTCTGGGGAGAACACTGAAGCTTTCTTT. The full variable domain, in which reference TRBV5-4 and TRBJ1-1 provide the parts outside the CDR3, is ETGVTQSPTHLIKTRGQQVTLRCSSQSGHNTVSWYQQALGQGPQFIFQYYREEENGRGNFPPRFSGLQFPNYSSELNVNALELDDSALYLCASSSGENTEAFFGQGTRLTVV.

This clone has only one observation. The CDR3 region is CASRRLGGEQFF. For the CDR3, the DNA is TGTGCCAGCAGGCGACTAGGCGGTGAGCAGTTCTTC. The rearrangement uses TRBV7-9 and TRBJ2-1; possibly TRBD2 for D (6 bases). The CDR3 length is 12 residues. V lost 6 bases, J lost 9 bases, and 12 bases lay in between. Germline assignment: CDR1 SEHNR and CDR2 FQNEAQ (reference sequence).

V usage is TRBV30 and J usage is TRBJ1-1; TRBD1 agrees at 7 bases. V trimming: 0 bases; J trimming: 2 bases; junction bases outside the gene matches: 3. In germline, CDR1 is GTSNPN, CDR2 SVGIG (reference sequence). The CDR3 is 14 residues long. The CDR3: CAWSVGTANTEAFF. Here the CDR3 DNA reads TGTGCCTGGAGTGTAGGGACAGCCAACACTGAAGCTTTCTTT. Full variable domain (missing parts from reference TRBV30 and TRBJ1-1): SQTIHQWPATLVQPVGSPLSLECTVEGTSNPNLYWYRQAAGRGLQLLFYSVGIGQISSEVPQNLSASRPQDRQFILSSKKLLLSDSGFYLCAWSVGTANTEAFFGQGTRLTVV.

CDR3 region: CASSLSGTHYGYTF. DNA for the CDR3: TGTGCCAGCAGTTTATCGGGGACCCACTATGGCTACACCTTC. The chain joins TRBV27 to TRBJ1-2, with TRBD1 as a possible D gene (5 bases). This CDR3 is 14 amino acids long. V dropped 0 bases and J dropped 3 bases, with 8 bases sitting between them. Germline CDR1 reads MNHEY; CDR2 reads SMNVEV (reference sequence).

CDR3 DNA sequence: TGTGCCAGCAGTTTAGGAATCCATCTCGAGCAGTACTTC. As protein: CASSLGIHLEQYF. The V and J genes are TRBV28 and TRBJ2-7, with no clear D. CDR3 size: 13 residues. Germline V lookup: CDR1 MDHEN, CDR2 SYDVKM. The germline V and J ends were trimmed by 2 bases and 6 bases, with 11 bases remaining between them.

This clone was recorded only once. The CDR3, as DNA: TGTGCCAGCAGCCAGGGCGGGGGGCAAGAGACCCAGTACTTC. It encodes CASSQGGGQETQYF. This rearrangement joins TRBV4-2 to TRBJ2-5, with 8 nucleotides matching TRBD2. This CDR3 is built from 14 residues. CDR1 is LGHNA and CDR2 is YNFKEQ in the germline V gene. V dropped 3 bases and J dropped 2; count of bases not matched to a gene: 2.

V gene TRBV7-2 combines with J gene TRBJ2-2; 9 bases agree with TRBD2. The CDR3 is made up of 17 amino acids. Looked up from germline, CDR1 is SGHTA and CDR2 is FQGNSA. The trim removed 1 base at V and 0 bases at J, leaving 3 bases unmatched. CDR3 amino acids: CASSLDWTSANTGELFF. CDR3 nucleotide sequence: TGTGCCAGCAGCTTAGATTGGACTAGCGCGAACACCGGGGAGCTGTTTTTT.

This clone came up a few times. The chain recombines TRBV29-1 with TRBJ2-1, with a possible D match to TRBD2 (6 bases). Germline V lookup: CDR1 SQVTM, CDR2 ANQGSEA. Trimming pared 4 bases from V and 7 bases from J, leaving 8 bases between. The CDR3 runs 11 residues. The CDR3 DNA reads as TGCAGCGTTGGGGACTGGAATGAGCAGTTCTTC. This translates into CSVGDWNEQFF.

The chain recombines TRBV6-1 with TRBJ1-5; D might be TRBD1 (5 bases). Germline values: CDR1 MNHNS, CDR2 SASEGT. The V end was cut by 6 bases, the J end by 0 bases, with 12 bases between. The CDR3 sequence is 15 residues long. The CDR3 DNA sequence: TGTGCCAGCAGGGTGGGGGGTAATAGCAATCAGCCCCAGCATTTT. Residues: CASRVGGNSNQPQHF.

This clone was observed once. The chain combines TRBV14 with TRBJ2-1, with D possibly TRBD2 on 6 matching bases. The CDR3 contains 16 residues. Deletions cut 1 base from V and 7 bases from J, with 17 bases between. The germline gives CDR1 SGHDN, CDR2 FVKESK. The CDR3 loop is CASSQVGTLPENEQFF. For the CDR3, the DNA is TGTGCCAGCAGCCAAGTTGGGACTCTCCCAGAGAATGAGCAGTTCTTC.

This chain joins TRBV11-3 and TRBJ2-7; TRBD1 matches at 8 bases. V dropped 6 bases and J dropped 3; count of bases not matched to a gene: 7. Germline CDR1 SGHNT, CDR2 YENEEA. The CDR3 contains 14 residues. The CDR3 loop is CASSVRTGNYEQYF. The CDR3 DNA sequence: TGTGCCAGCAGTGTACGGACAGGGAACTACGAGCAGTACTTC.

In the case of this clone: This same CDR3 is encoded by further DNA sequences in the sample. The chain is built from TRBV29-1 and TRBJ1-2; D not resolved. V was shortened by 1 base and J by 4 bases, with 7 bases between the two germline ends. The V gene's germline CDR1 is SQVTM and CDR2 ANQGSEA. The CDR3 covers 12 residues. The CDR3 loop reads CSVEAGPYGYTF. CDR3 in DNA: TGCAGCGTTGAAGCAGGCCCCTATGGCTACACCTTC.

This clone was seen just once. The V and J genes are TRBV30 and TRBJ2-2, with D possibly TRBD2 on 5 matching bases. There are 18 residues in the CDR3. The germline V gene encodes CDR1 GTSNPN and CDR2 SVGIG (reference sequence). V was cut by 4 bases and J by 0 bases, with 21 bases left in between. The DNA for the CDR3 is TGTGCCTGGAATGACGCGGGCCTTCAAGCTACGAACACCGGGGAGCTGTTTTTT. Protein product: CAWNDAGLQATNTGELFF.

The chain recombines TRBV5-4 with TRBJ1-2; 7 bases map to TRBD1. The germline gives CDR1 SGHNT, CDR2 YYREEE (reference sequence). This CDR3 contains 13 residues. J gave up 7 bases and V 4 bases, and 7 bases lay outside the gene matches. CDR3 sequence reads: CASSLDRYRGYTF. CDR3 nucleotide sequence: TGTGCCAGCAGCCTGGACAGGTATCGTGGCTACACCTTC.

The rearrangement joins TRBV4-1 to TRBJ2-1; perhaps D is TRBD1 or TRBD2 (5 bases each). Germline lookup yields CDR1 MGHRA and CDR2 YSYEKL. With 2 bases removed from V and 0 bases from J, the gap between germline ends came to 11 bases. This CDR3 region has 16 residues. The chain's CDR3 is CASSQQTGPSYNEQFF. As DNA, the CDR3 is TGCGCCAGCAGCCAACAGACGGGGCCCTCCTACAATGAGCAGTTCTTC.

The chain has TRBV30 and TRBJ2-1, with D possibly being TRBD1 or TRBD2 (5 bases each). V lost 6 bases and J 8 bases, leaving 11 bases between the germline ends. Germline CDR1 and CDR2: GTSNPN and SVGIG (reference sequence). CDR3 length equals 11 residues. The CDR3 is CACAEGYEQFF. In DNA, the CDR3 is TGTGCCTGCGCTGAGGGGTATGAGCAGTTCTTC.

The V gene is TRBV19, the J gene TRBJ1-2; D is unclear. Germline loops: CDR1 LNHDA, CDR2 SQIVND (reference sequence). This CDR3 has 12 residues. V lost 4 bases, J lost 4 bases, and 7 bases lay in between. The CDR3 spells CASSKDLYGYTF. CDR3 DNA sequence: TGTGCCAGTAGTAAGGACCTCTATGGCTACACCTTC.

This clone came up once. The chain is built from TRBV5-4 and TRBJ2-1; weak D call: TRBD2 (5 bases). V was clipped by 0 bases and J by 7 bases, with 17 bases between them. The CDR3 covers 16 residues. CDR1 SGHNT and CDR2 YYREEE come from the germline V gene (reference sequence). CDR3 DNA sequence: TGTGCCAGCAGCTTGGGCCGACCAACCGGGGAGAATGAGCAGTTCTTC. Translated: CASSLGRPTGENEQFF.

CDR3 loop: CASSLSGTERAFF. CDR3 sequence (DNA): TGCGCCAGCAGCTTGTCCGGGACAGAGCGAGCTTTCTTT. V and J are TRBV5-1 and TRBJ1-1; 7 bases fit TRBD1. The CDR3 is 13 residues long. Trimming at V came to 1 base and at J to 10 bases, leaving 7 bases not matched to a gene. Per the germline V gene, CDR1 is SGHRS and CDR2 is YFSETQ.